Listed here is a single T cell receptor beta chain. Its antigen target is currently unknown. This entry comes from a study of cytomegalovirus exposure and HLA in healthy donors (dated by TCRdb to between 2016 and 2019). About the investigation overall: According to an earlier analysis of 587 of the donors, about 179 million T cells yielded over 90 million unique TCR beta sequences and approximately 300 Gb of sequence data. The genetic ancestry cluster associated with self-reported Caucasian donors included approximately 85% of the roughly 400 genotyped donors. On average, roughly 250,000 unique TCR beta nucleotide sequences were sequenced per donor among about 400 genotyped donors of the cohort, with around 19% of those sequences being non-productive. Every discovery cohort repertoire had been produced on one sequencing platform. In an earlier analysis of roughly 600 of the donors, high-throughput TCR beta sequencing was used to judge whether each TCR beta V gene segment behaved as functional or pseudogenic. In addition to the first cohort of 500 to 850 subjects, a separate validation cohort of 120 different subjects was used. Both class I and class II loci were covered by HLA typing, at four-digit resolution. Typing coverage differed by locus: A, B, C, DRB1 and DQB1 were typed in roughly 629-630 donors, DQA1 in 500 to 550, DPA1 in 600 to 610, and DPB1 in roughly 470. An early release that covered more than 550 HLA-typed donors contained approximately 290 gigabases of sequencing data and tens of millions of unique TCR sequences. A later genetic analysis took genome-wide SNP genotypes for about 65% of the 666 donors and used that subset as a discovery cohort. The study profiled the T cell repertoires of hundreds of subjects by immunosequencing and related them to cytomegalovirus serostatus. About five DR-DQ haplotypes were treated as single units for association and clustering because of strong linkage in the cohort. To predict cytomegalovirus infection status, the study brought together high-throughput TCR immunosequencing, statistical association of individual TCRs with disease status, and machine learning. A later analysis re-analyzed previously published TCR beta repertoires from 600 to 850 donors and added high-resolution HLA genotyping to study TCR occurrence patterns. Alongside the repertoire data, information on donor age, sex, ethnicity and CMV serostatus was compiled. The study was designed to test whether signatures of past pathogen exposure could be identified by cataloging public T cell receptors. The later analysis used no new phenotypic data to find candidate immune exposures, relying instead on TCR beta sequences and their occurrence across donors.

Preparation of the library involved the immunoSEQ multiplex PCR assay. For the multiplex PCR, a mixture combining 60 forward primers for TCR Vbeta segments and 13 reverse primers for TCR Jbeta segments was used. Amplification of the CDR3 region of rearranged TCR beta genes was performed with a multiplex PCR assay on genomic DNA. On the Illumina HiSeq System, the amplified TCR beta libraries were sequenced as 87-base-pair reads. The authors processed their data as follows. In a later analysis, around 80 million unique TCR beta chains were counted across the approximately 620 repertoires, and approximately 9.9 million of these chains were shared by at least two donors. To remove PCR and sequencing errors, raw reads were error-corrected and collapsed into unique sequences using a nearest-neighbor algorithm that merged closely related sequences. V, D and J gene segments were assigned by aligning CDR3 sequences to IMGT reference sequences. For a sequence to be retained, a match of at least six nucleotides to both a V gene segment and a J gene segment was required. Rearrangements were called productive when the CDR3 lacked stop codons and stayed in frame with V and J; all others were non-productive. Following IMGT convention, CDR3 was defined as the stretch from the second conserved V-encoded cysteine to the conserved J-encoded phenylalanine. The earlier analysis of about 610 of the donors excluded any sequence lacking an unambiguous match to a single V gene segment. An earlier analysis of fewer than 750 of the donors classified V segments as functional when productive rearrangements were above 56.7% and as segregating when the standard deviation between donors was above 5%. To diagnose cytomegalovirus status from the catalog of TCR beta chain sequences, a statistical classification framework was built. In a later analysis, V and J genes were assigned by comparing TCR nucleotide sequences against IMGT/GENE-DB human TR gene sequences. Using the TCRdist pipeline, a later analysis assigned CDR3 sequences along with most-parsimonious VDJ recombination scenarios. A later analysis defined each TCR beta chain by its CDR3 amino acid sequence plus V-gene family, and excluded reads lacking a unique V-gene family. In a later analysis, fewer than 650 highly shared, low-generation-probability nucleotide sequences were removed to address suspected cross-contamination and a sequencing artifact. In a later analysis, a clonal expansion index was calculated for each public chain from normalized within-repertoire ranks of inferred template counts. A later analysis computed generation probabilities with a VDJ recombination model fitted to out-of-frame rearrangements, and checked the results against IGoR. A later analysis scored TCR-TCR, TCR-HLA and TCR-CMV co-occurrence with hypergeometric tests, applying a repertoire-size bias correction to TCR pairs. In a later analysis, false discovery rates were estimated by permuting HLA or CMV assignments 20 times. In a later analysis, co-occurring TCRs were grouped with DBSCAN, and TCRdist sequence similarity was added when clustering was performed within HLA-allele-positive subsets. For co-occurrence clustering, repertoires with fewer than 30,000 or more than 120,000 public chains were excluded, along with 4 to 6 repertoires with anomalous nucleotide sharing. Drawn from immuneACCESS, this table holds only the in-frame rearrangements with V and J called that TCRdb kept. Clones are partly lost; checked studies trace under half to an unresolved V gene and leave the rest unexplained. That table supplies the V and J calls and clone size; D and trimming were determined from the DNA. This sample's table lists about 51,000 clones. The top ten hold 2% to 2.5% of the sample.

The cohort consisted of approximately 690 healthy bone marrow donors. At the time of sampling, every cohort member was nominally healthy, though immune exposures that went unrecorded were likely present. The donor was CMV seronegative and belonged to the group of 320 or so seronegative cohort members. Every donor gave a peripheral blood sample, and the peripheral blood mononuclear cells from that sample were used for TCR beta sequencing. The Qiagen DNeasy Blood Extraction Kit was used to extract genomic DNA from the blood cell samples. Compared with germline, V lacks 1 base and J lacks 2 bases; bases without a gene match: 8. Reading the germline V gene (reference sequence) gives CDR1 GTSNPN and CDR2 SVGIG. The CDR3 contains 16 residues, cysteine and phenylalanine counted. The only DNA kept is the CDR3, 48 bases in frame from the first base. On the study overall, not on this receptor specifically: Immune exposure information for the cohort was limited to CMV serostatus. A later genetic analysis reported fewer N-insertions in productive TCRs among donors in an Asian-associated ancestry cluster than the roughly 690-donor mean. Because HLA typing was missing for some donors at each locus, association tests included only the typed subset. The authors suggested that the approach could potentially be generalized to other disease states and immunological phenotypes. The classifier was reported to diagnose cytomegalovirus status with high specificity and sensitivity in both the original and validation cohorts. Only TCR beta chains were sequenced in this cohort, and the absence of alpha or paired-chain data limited detectable features. In vitro tests confirmed that a few of the cytomegalovirus-associated TCR beta chains recognize cytomegalovirus antigens. Most TCR sequences were observed very rarely across donors, whereas some public TCRs were present in many individuals. A total of some 180 TCR beta chains were listed by the study as associated with cytomegalovirus. A further reported finding was that TCR beta sequences accurately predicted the HLA-A and HLA-B alleles for most subjects in the first cohort. Correlated functional status among segregating V segments might be attributable to linkage disequilibrium, but an unknown experimental factor could not be ruled out. Compared with equally common non-associated chains, HLA-associated TCR beta chains in a later analysis were more clonally expanded and had lower generation probabilities. A group of highly shared sequence variants was considered likely to be a technical artifact of the sequencing pipeline. A later analysis found that TCR association rates varied across HLA loci, with DRB1 alleles showing the most associated TCRs and HLA-C alleles the fewest. Because the 87-base-pair reads could not distinguish some IMGT-functional V segments, including TRBV6-2 and TRBV6-3, those segments were excluded. Broadly in line with IMGT annotations, most TCR beta V segments showed up in productive rearrangements about 87% or about 30% of the time in an earlier analysis of under 700 of the donors. Sequencing depth was assumed to be roughly uniform across donors in the presence/absence analyses, though that assumption may not hold. Because counts were too low, roughly 17 rarely observed V segments, including chromosome 9 orphons, were left out of the earlier analysis of approximately 580 of the donors. At a false discovery rate of 0.05, a later analysis linked about 17,000 TCR beta sequences to specific HLA alleles. A later analysis found that most CMV-associated TCR beta chains appeared HLA-restricted, with HLA associations seemingly driven largely by CMV exposure. Several of the top co-occurrence clusters appeared to be linked to parvovirus B19, influenza, CMV and Epstein-Barr virus, according to a later analysis. Assigning TCR associations to individual alleles was difficult when HLA alleles, especially DR and DQ, strongly co-occurred. V-gene and J-gene trimming of TCR beta chains was associated with a missense DCLRE1C variant in a later genetic analysis, and the association was replicated in an independent cohort.

What was sequenced was PBMCs. This receptor was taken from a female donor in good health and CMV-seronegative. Recombination connected TRBV30 to TRBJ2-5; 9 bases in the middle match TRBD1. The DNA reads as follows: TGTGCCTGGAGTGGCCCTGGGACAGGGTATCAAGAGACCCAGTACTTC. Its translation is CAWSGPGTGYQETQYF. When the CDR3 is completed using the reference TRBV30 and TRBJ2-5 genes on either side, the full variable domain is SQTIHQWPATLVQPVGSPLSLECTVEGTSNPNLYWYRQAAGRGLQLLFYSVGIGQISSEVPQNLSASRPQDRQFILSSKKLLLSDSGFYLCAWSGPGTGYQETQYFGPGTRLLVL.